Presented here are 30 T cell receptor beta chains from one specimen sequenced in a study of cytomegalovirus exposure and HLA in healthy donors. PCR was performed using 60 Vbeta and 13 Jbeta primers. Clones were sequenced by immunoSEQ multiplex PCR, and TCRdb holds only the in-frame ones, with some missing. Seen in this sample are around 51,000 clones; the ten most common clones hold less than 2.5%. Sequencing was done on a sample of PBMCs. The receptors derive from a woman aged 40 to 50 in good health and CMV-seronegative.

Concerning this clone: One junction end disagrees with the germline gene, perhaps due to a read error. This chain uses TRBV29-1 with TRBJ1-2; the D gene is possibly TRBD1 (6 bases). CDR1 and CDR2 from the germline V gene are SQVTM and ANQGSEA. The CDR3 is 13 amino acids. The CDR3 loop reads CSVEVEGGYGYTF. CDR3 coding DNA: TGCAGCGTCGAAGTAGAAGGGGGCTATGGCTACACCTTC.

The chain couples TRBV7-2 to TRBJ2-1; 7 nucleotides agree with TRBD2. With V trimmed by 8 bases and J by 1 base, 8 bases remained unmatched. CDR1 SGHTA and CDR2 FQGNSA come from the germline V gene. This CDR3 contains 15 residues. CDR3 in amino acids: CASGSGVPSYNEQFF. The CDR3 bases are TGTGCCAGCGGAAGCGGGGTACCGTCCTACAATGAGCAGTTCTTC.

The chain links TRBV6-6 to TRBJ1-1; D remains ambiguous. The CDR3 runs 15 residues. Germline assignment: CDR1 MNHNY and CDR2 SVGAGI (reference sequence). The V gene lost 5 bases and the J gene lost 8 bases, with 21 bases spanning the gap. The chain's CDR3 is CASSRPRRETTEAFF. The CDR3 nucleotides read TGTGCCAGCAGTCGCCCCCGAAGGGAGACAACCGAAGCTTTCTTT.

The chain joins TRBV7-2 to TRBJ1-3, with D unresolved. The CDR3 totals 15 residues. The germline V gene encodes CDR1 SGHTA and CDR2 FQGNSA. V shed 5 bases and J shed 2 bases, with 13 bases lying between them. The CDR3 DNA is TGTGCCAGCAGCGTGGGCCCTGCCACTGGAAACACCATATATTTT. Its protein product is CASSVGPATGNTIYF.

This rearrangement joins TRBV19 to TRBJ1-5; 8 bases match TRBD1. The V gene's germline CDR1 is LNHDA and CDR2 SQIVND (reference sequence). CDR3 length: 14 amino acids. V dropped 5 bases and J dropped 4; count of bases not matched to a gene: 4. The CDR3 protein is CASSANRGNQPQHF. In DNA form, the CDR3 reads TGTGCCAGTAGTGCCAACAGGGGGAATCAGCCCCAGCATTTT.

The rearrangement links TRBV15 to TRBJ1-5, with D hard to call. From germline, CDR1 is LNHNV and CDR2 YYDKDF (reference sequence). Trimming left V 1 base short and J 6 bases short, with 7 bases between. There are 13 residues in the CDR3. The CDR3 region has the DNA TGTGCCACCAGCAGAGGCCGGGTTCAGCCCCAGCATTTT. It yields the protein CATSRGRVQPQHF.

V and J are TRBV13 and TRBJ2-7, with 9 bases that match TRBD2. The CDR3 spans 14 residues. V shed 1 base, J shed 3 bases, and the junction held 1 base outside the gene matches. Per the germline V gene, CDR1 is PRHDT and CDR2 is FYEKMQ (reference sequence). This CDR3 is CASSLATSGYEQYF. CDR3 DNA: TGTGCCAGCAGCTTAGCGACTAGCGGCTACGAGCAGTACTTC.

The chain links TRBV30 to TRBJ1-5, with TRBD1 matching over 7 bases. CDR3 size: 14 residues. Germline trimming cut 2 bases from V and 3 bases from J; bases unmatched to any gene: 4. Germline CDR1 is GTSNPN and CDR2 is SVGIG (reference sequence). The CDR3 spells CAWSITGVNQPQHF. As DNA, the CDR3 is TGTGCCTGGAGTATCACAGGGGTCAATCAGCCCCAGCATTTT.

The chain is built from TRBV5-4 and TRBJ2-6; 7 bases fit TRBD1. CDR3 length: 16 residues. Germline CDR1 and CDR2: SGHNT and YYREEE (reference sequence). After removal of 5 bases from V and 3 bases from J, the junction contained 8 bases not matched to a gene. The chain's CDR3 is CASSSTGAYGANVLTF. CDR3 sequence (DNA): TGTGCCAGCAGTTCCACAGGGGCGTATGGGGCCAACGTCCTGACTTTC.

The rearrangement links TRBV7-2 to TRBJ2-3; a weak D match, TRBD2 (6 bases). The CDR3 length is 14 residues. Germline V gene lookup returns CDR1 SGHTA and CDR2 FQGNSA. The germline V and J ends were trimmed by 6 bases and 2 bases, with 12 bases remaining between them. CDR3 sequence (DNA): TGTGCCAGCAGAACGGGGGTACACACAGATACGCAGTATTTT. This encodes CASRTGVHTDTQYF.

This sequence joins TRBV27 and TRBJ2-3, with TRBD2 identical over 8 bases. The CDR3 is made up of 16 amino acids. Germline values: CDR1 MNHEY, CDR2 SMNVEV (reference sequence). J lost 2 bases, V lost 5 bases, and 9 bases had no gene match. The chain's CDR3 is CASSPWTSSLTDTQYF. The CDR3 DNA follows: TGTGCCAGCAGTCCTTGGACTAGCAGCCTCACAGATACGCAGTATTTT.

The chain uses TRBV5-1 and TRBJ2-7; 9 nucleotides align to TRBD2. Germline V lookup: CDR1 SGHRS, CDR2 YFSETQ. With 0 bases clipped from V and 0 bases from J, the junction kept 1 base outside the gene matches. CDR3 length: 15 amino acids. DNA of the CDR3: TGCGCCAGCAGCTTGGGACTAGCGGACTCCTACGAGCAGTACTTC. Residues: CASSLGLADSYEQYF.

V gene TRBV19 combines with J gene TRBJ2-1; 10 bases match TRBD2. With 4 bases clipped from V and 5 bases from J, the junction kept 11 bases outside the gene matches. The germline CDR1 and CDR2 sequences are LNHDA and SQIVND (reference sequence). The CDR3 spans 17 residues. The CDR3 DNA reads TGTGCCAGTAGTAACGAACTCACTAGCGGGAATGACAATGAGCAGTTCTTC. This encodes CASSNELTSGNDNEQFF.

CDR3 coding DNA: TGCGCCAGCAGCTTGGTCGAGAATGAAAAACTGTTTTTT. Translating gives CASSLVENEKLFF. V usage is TRBV5-1 and J usage is TRBJ1-4; D unclear. CDR3 size: 13 residues. Trimming stripped 0 bases from V and 5 bases from J, with 5 bases between. Germline V gene data show CDR1 as SGHRS and CDR2 as YFSETQ. Supplemented by reference TRBV5-1 and TRBJ1-4, the full variable domain reads KAGVTQTPRYLIKTRGQQVTLSCSPISGHRSVSWYQQTPGQGLQFLFEYFSETQRNKGNFPGRFSGRQFSNSRSEMNVSTLELGDSALYLCASSLVENEKLFFGSGTQLSVL.

CDR3 amino acids: CASSPSPGQVYF. CDR3 DNA: TGTGCCAGCAGCCCGTCGCCGGGACAGGTGTACTTC. The chain couples TRBV7-2 to TRBJ2-7, with TRBD1 matching 8 bases. This CDR3 is built from 12 residues. The V segment lost 5 bases and the J segment 12 bases; nucleotides outside the gene matches: 9. Germline V gene lookup returns CDR1 SGHTA and CDR2 FQGNSA.

The CDR3 sequence is CAISESREGAQGYTF. The CDR3, as DNA: TGTGCCATCAGTGAGTCGCGGGAGGGGGCTCAGGGCTACACCTTC. The chain employs TRBV10-3 and TRBJ1-2, with 7 bases matching TRBD1. This CDR3 has 15 amino acids. Per the germline V gene, CDR1 is ENHRY and CDR2 is SYGVKD. With 0 bases clipped from V and 8 bases from J, the junction kept 9 bases outside the gene matches.

The gene calls are TRBV4-2 and TRBJ2-7; 7 positions match TRBD1. Germline CDR1 LGHNA, CDR2 YNFKEQ. V was pared by 4 bases and J by 3 bases, with 3 bases of the junction left unmatched. The CDR3 extends over 13 amino acids. CDR3 in amino acids: CASSRDRDYEQYF. Written as DNA, the CDR3 is TGTGCCAGCAGCCGGGACAGAGACTACGAGCAGTACTTC.

The rearrangement links TRBV7-3 to TRBJ2-7, with D tentatively TRBD2 (6 bases). This CDR3 is built from 13 residues. In germline, CDR1 is SGHTA, CDR2 FQGTGA. V lost 5 bases to trimming and J lost 4 bases, with 12 bases between them. The CDR3 reads CASSPAAGYEQYF. CDR3 DNA sequence: TGTGCCAGCAGCCCCGCGGCGGGATACGAGCAGTACTTC.

Turning to this clone: Germline and junction disagree at one end, which may indicate a read error. The sample contains more than one DNA sequence encoding this CDR3. The chain couples TRBV2 to TRBJ1-6; 8 nucleotides agree with TRBD1. Per germline, CDR1 SNHLY and CDR2 FYNNEI. This CDR3 comprises 15 residues. The CDR3 loop reads CASRSQQGDNSPLHF. For the CDR3, the DNA is TGTGCCAGCAGATCGCAACAGGGGGATAATTCACCCCTACACTTT. Complete variable domain (other parts from reference TRBV2 and TRBJ1-6): EPEVTQTPSHQVTQMGQEVILRCVPISNHLYFYWYRQILGQKVEFLVSFYNNEISEKSEIFDDQFSVERPDGSNFTLKIRSTKLEDSAMYFCASRSQQGDNSPLHFGNGTRLTVT.

The CDR3 DNA is TGCAGTGCTAGAGATCTTGATACGCAGTATTTT. It specifies CSARDLDTQYF. The J gene is TRBJ2-3, the V gene TRBV20-1, with D uncertain. Germline CDR1 reads DFQATT; CDR2 reads SNEGSKA (reference sequence). Trimming removed 0 bases from V and 6 bases from J, with 4 bases in between. The CDR3 covers 11 residues.

The chain joins TRBV9 to TRBJ1-1; 8 bases match TRBD1. CDR1 and CDR2 from the germline V gene are SGDLS and YYNGEE. The V and J ends lost 4 bases and 2 bases, in that order; junction bases with no gene match: 10. The CDR3 is 16 residues long. The CDR3 coding sequence is TGTGCCAGCAGCAACCGTAGGGGACAGGCTAACACTGAAGCTTTCTTT. This encodes CASSNRRGQANTEAFF.

The rearrangement joins TRBV2 to TRBJ1-5, with TRBD1 as a possible D gene (5 bases). Germline loops: CDR1 SNHLY, CDR2 FYNNEI. CDR3 length: 14 residues. V was shortened by 4 bases and J by 8 bases, with 15 bases between the two germline ends. CDR3 nucleotide sequence: TGTGCCAGCAGTGTAAGCCAGGGAGGAGAGCCCCAGCATTTT. It is translated as CASSVSQGGEPQHF.

The CDR3 loop reads CASSQQRGGSINTGELFF. CDR3 sequence (DNA): TGTGCCAGCAGCCAACAGCGGGGGGGCTCTATAAACACCGGGGAGCTGTTTTTT. This sequence joins TRBV4-2 and TRBJ2-2; 10 positions agree with TRBD2. This CDR3 comprises 18 residues. Germline V gene lookup returns CDR1 LGHNA and CDR2 YNFKEQ. J was trimmed by 2 bases and V by 2 bases; bases with no gene match: 8.

The chain couples TRBV5-1 to TRBJ2-7, with TRBD1 matching over 11 bases. CDR3 length equals 13 residues. Germline V CDR1 and CDR2: SGHRS, YFSETQ. The V gene end was trimmed by 3 bases and the J gene end by 6 bases; junction bases not matched to a gene: 2. CDR3 in amino acids: CASSSGTGGEQYF. DNA for the CDR3: TGCGCCAGCAGCTCTGGGACAGGGGGCGAGCAGTACTTC.

The CDR3 loop is CASSPQTSSPETQYF. DNA of the CDR3: TGCGCCAGCAGTCCGCAGACTAGCTCCCCAGAGACCCAGTACTTC. This chain uses TRBV4-3 with TRBJ2-5; 7 bases are a match to TRBD2. V lost 6 bases to trimming and J lost 4 bases; unmatched junction nucleotides: 11. The length of the CDR3 is 15 residues. Germline V gene lookup returns CDR1 LGHNA and CDR2 YSLEER.

The chain couples TRBV19 to TRBJ2-6; possible D gene TRBD1, 6 bases. V lost 2 bases and J lost 0, with 20 bases in between. The CDR3 is 20 amino acids. Germline CDR1 and CDR2: LNHDA and SQIVND (reference sequence). The CDR3 loop reads CASSISWTVAESSGANVLTF. CDR3 in DNA: TGTGCCAGTAGTATAAGCTGGACAGTGGCCGAATCCTCTGGGGCCAACGTCCTGACTTTC.

The chain has TRBV7-3 and TRBJ2-3; D possibly corresponds to TRBD2 (6 bases). Per germline, CDR1 SGHTA and CDR2 FQGTGA. The CDR3 loop spans 14 amino acids. V gave up 5 bases and J gave up 3 bases, with 12 bases separating them. The CDR3 sequence: CASSPGTSTDTQYF. Written as DNA, the CDR3 is TGTGCCAGCAGCCCCGGGACTTCTACAGATACGCAGTATTTT.

The rearrangement uses TRBV5-6 and TRBJ2-7; tentatively, D is TRBD1 (6 bases). Germline V gene data show CDR1 as SGHDT and CDR2 as YYEEEE. This CDR3 is built from 14 residues. The V gene lost 4 bases and the J gene lost 6 bases, with 17 bases spanning the gap. In DNA form, the CDR3 reads TGTGCCAGCAGCCGGATTCTGGCAGGGGTCGAGCAGTACTTC. Its protein is CASSRILAGVEQYF.

The chain joins TRBV6-5 to TRBJ1-2; TRBD1 matches at 7 bases. The CDR3 length is 15 residues. J gave up 8 bases and V 8 bases, and 17 bases lay outside the gene matches. Per the germline V gene, CDR1 is MNHEY and CDR2 is SVGAGI. CDR3 sequence: CASSARVQRGQGYTF. Written as DNA, the CDR3 is TGTGCCAGCTCCGCCCGCGTTCAGAGGGGGCAAGGCTACACCTTC.

This chain connects TRBV9 to TRBJ2-5; possible D gene TRBD2, 5 bases. From germline, CDR1 is SGDLS and CDR2 YYNGEE. With 1 base removed from V and 5 bases from J, the gap between germline ends came to 12 bases. This CDR3 has 14 amino acids. The DNA for the CDR3 is TGTGCCAGCAGCGTACGGCTAGCATCTGAGACCCAGTACTTC. It is translated as CASSVRLASETQYF. The entire variable domain, with the rest obtained from reference TRBV9 and TRBJ2-5, is as follows: DSGVTQTPKHLITATGQRVTLRCSPRSGDLSVYWYQQSLDQGLQFLIQYYNGEERAKGNILERFSAQQFPDLHSELNLSSLELGDSALYFCASSVRLASETQYFGPGTRLLVL.